These T cell receptor beta chains were read from a single sample in a study of T cells in Graves' hyperthyroidism and ophthalmopathy. TCRdb re-analysed the multiplex PCR reads in MiXCR, keeping a single row per CDR3 protein. The repertoire holds fewer than 350,000 distinct CDR3 sequences, with about 20% as singletons. The sample taken for sequencing was blood. These receptors were obtained from a woman aged 50 to 60 with Graves' hyperthyroidism. CDR3s leave out the opening cysteine and the closing phenylalanine or tryptophan. The size of a clone is reported for some rows only, either as once, few or many, or as a class for expanded clones.

.,TRBV6-1,TRBJ2-2,ASYTRDKNTGELF
.,TRBV14,TRBJ2-5,ASSQDPRGRGETQY
few,TRBV12-3/TRBV12-4,TRBJ1-1,ASSPTGRTEAF
.,TRBV11-2,TRBJ1-6,ASSPRQGNSPLH
.,TRBV5-5,TRBJ2-1,ASSPGLAGTSYNEQF
many,TRBV2,TRBJ2-7,ASSERDILSYEQY
few,TRBV6-1,TRBJ1-5,ASSESGTDQPQH
many,TRBV28,TRBJ2-1,ASSPIQGAGNEQF
many,TRBV10-3,TRBJ2-7,AIMQGQGDEQY
many,TRBV3-1,TRBJ2-5,ASSHRVDPETQY
.,TRBV5-5,TRBJ2-5,ASSSPPGVETQY
few,TRBV19,TRBJ1-5,ASSWGFSNQPQH
many,TRBV12-3/TRBV12-4,TRBJ1-5,ASSPGPLNQPQH
.,TRBV30,TRBJ2-1,AWSASSDLGQF
.,TRBV28,TRBJ1-1,ASGRGGGAEAF